The 7 T cell receptor beta chains below all came from one sample that was sequenced in a study of T cells in Graves' hyperthyroidism and ophthalmopathy. Amplified TCR beta CDR3 regions came from RNA transcripts. When the TCR CDR3 underwent first-round RT-PCR, the HTBI primer set was used. TCRdb analysed the multiplex PCR reads with MiXCR anew, one entry per CDR3 protein. This table has roughly 500,000 distinct CDR3 sequences, approximately 48% appearing once. The source material was peripheral blood or thyroid tissue (not recorded which). These receptor sequences come from an adult woman with Graves' disease, either hyperthyroidism or ophthalmopathy (not recorded which).

The chain couples TRBV20-1 to TRBJ2-1, with D maybe TRBD1 (6 bases). The V gene's germline CDR1 is DFQATT and CDR2 SNEGSKA (reference sequence). The V and J ends lost 8 bases and 3 bases respectively, with 17 bases between them. The CDR3 loop spans 14 amino acids. The CDR3 DNA is TGCAGTCCAGGGCAGGGGATCGGCTACAATGAGCAGTTCTTC. As protein: CSPGQGIGYNEQFF.

This clonotype occurred a few times. J is TRBJ2-7 and V is TRBV7-2, with 10 nucleotides matching TRBD1. The CDR3 is 17 amino acids. Germline V gene sequence: CDR1 SGHTA, CDR2 FQGNSA. V lost 4 bases to trimming and J lost 4 bases; unmatched junction nucleotides: 13. The chain's CDR3 is CASSSPGQGVKGYEQYF. In DNA, the CDR3 is TGTGCCAGCAGCTCCCCCGGACAGGGGGTAAAAGGGTACGAGCAGTACTTC.

Notes on this clonotype: Given a much more abundant clone one base away, this may be a read error. This chain joins TRBV6-2 or TRBV6-3 and TRBJ2-2; no clear D. The CDR3 extends over 12 amino acids. CDR1 is MNHEY and CDR2 is SVGEGT in the germline V gene. The DNA for the CDR3 is TGTACCAGCAGTTACGTCACCGGGGAGCTGTTTTTT. Translating gives CTSSYVTGELFF.

This rearrangement joins TRBV20-1 to TRBJ2-5; D not resolved. Germline-derived CDR1 and CDR2 are DFQATT and SNEGSKA (reference sequence). The CDR3 has 13 amino acids. Trimming shortened V by 4 bases and J by 9 bases, and 18 bases separated the two germline ends. CDR3 sequence reads: CSATDGSNQPQYF. Here the CDR3 DNA reads TGCAGTGCTACCGACGGGTCAAATCAGCCCCAGTACTTC.

The chain combines TRBV24-1 with TRBJ2-6, with D possibly being TRBD1 (6 bases). Per germline, CDR1 KGHDR and CDR2 SFDVKD. V was trimmed by 3 bases and J by 2 bases, leaving 10 bases between them. The CDR3 is made up of 16 amino acids. The CDR3 is CATSDGPGAGANVLTF. The CDR3 coding sequence is TGTGCCACCAGTGATGGACCAGGGGCTGGGGCCAACGTCCTGACTTTC.

The chain has TRBV2 and TRBJ2-7; 8 bases fit TRBD1. Per germline, CDR1 SNHLY and CDR2 FYNNEI. Trimming at V came to 7 bases and at J to 5 bases, leaving 13 bases not matched to a gene. There are 15 residues in the CDR3. The CDR3 DNA reads as TGTGCCAGCACCCTAAGTGTCCGGACAGGGAACGAGCAGTACTTC. Its translation: CASTLSVRTGNEQYF.

V is TRBV29-1 and J is TRBJ2-2, with D possibly called TRBD1 or TRBD2 (5 bases each). Germline CDR1 and CDR2: SQVTM and ANQGSEA. The CDR3 length is 13 residues. The V and J ends lost 7 bases and 1 base respectively, with 10 bases between them. The CDR3 DNA reads TGCAGCGCCGGGACGAGGAACACCGGGGAGCTGTTTTTT. This gives the protein CSAGTRNTGELFF.